This T cell receptor (beta chain) was sequenced during a study of shared clonotypes between healthy human individuals. Study at large: Each donor contributed plates that comprised three CD4 naive, three CD4 memory, two CD8 naive and one CD8 memory.

Looked up from germline, CDR1 is GTSNPN and CDR2 is SVGIG (reference sequence). Trimming cost V 3 bases and J 0 bases; bases outside gene matches: 5. The CDR3 is 17 amino acids. Details on this clone: Its specificity is unknown.

Sorted-subset replicate PCR reactions were performed with about 210 ng DNA, corresponding to roughly 30,000 T cell genomes. Using immunoSEQ multiplex PCR, the repertoire was profiled, and TCRdb retains in-frame clones only, with some absent. The sample has 850,000 to 1,100,000 clones; 60% to 85% are singletons. Into CD45RA+ naive and CD45RA-negative memory subsets, the CD4+ cells were split. The study's findings and limits: Sampling involved blood alone; tissue repertoires likely differ.

This TCR was recovered from a man younger than 35 in good health. Some clones in this sample may be carry-over from other donors' samples. This chain connects TRBV30 to TRBJ2-1, with TRBD2 matching 13 bases. The sequencing input was memory CD4+ T cells from PBMCs. The subset is: CD45RA-negative fraction. This CDR3 reads CAWRGTSGIGSYNEQFF. CDR3 nucleotides: TGTGCCTGGAGAGGGACTAGCGGGATCGGCTCCTACAATGAGCAGTTCTTC.